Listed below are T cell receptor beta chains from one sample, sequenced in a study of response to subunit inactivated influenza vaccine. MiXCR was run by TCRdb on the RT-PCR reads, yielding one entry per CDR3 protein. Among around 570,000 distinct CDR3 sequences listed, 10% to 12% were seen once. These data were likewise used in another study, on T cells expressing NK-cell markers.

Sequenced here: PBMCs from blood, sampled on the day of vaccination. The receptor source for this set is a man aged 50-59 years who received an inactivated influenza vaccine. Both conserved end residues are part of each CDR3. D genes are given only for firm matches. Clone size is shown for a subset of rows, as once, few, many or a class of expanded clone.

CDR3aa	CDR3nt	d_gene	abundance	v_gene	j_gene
CASSTGLRTDTQYF	TGTGCCAGCAGTACGGGACTTCGCACAGATACGCAGTATTTT	-	few	TRBV5-6	TRBJ2-3
CSVEDQGYEQYF	TGCAGCGTTGAAGACCAGGGTTACGAGCAGTACTTC	-	-	TRBV29-1	TRBJ2-7
CASSLGLEPSYNEQFF	TGTGCCAGCAGCTTGGGACTAGAGCCCTCCTACAATGAGCAGTTCTTC	-	few	TRBV5-5	TRBJ2-1
CASSLGVDEQFF	TGTGCCAGCAGCTTGGGAGTGGATGAGCAGTTCTTC	-	many	TRBV7-8	TRBJ2-1
CASSYKANYEQYF	TGTGCCAGCAGTTATAAGGCCAACTACGAGCAGTACTTC	-	-	TRBV6-5	TRBJ2-7
CATSTQRSSYNEQFF	TGTGCCACCAGCACACAGAGAAGCTCCTACAATGAGCAGTTCTTC	-	-	TRBV15	TRBJ2-1
CASSLKATGEAFF	TGTGCCAGCAGCTTAAAGGCGACGGGTGAAGCTTTCTTT	-	-	TRBV7-2	TRBJ1-1
CASSIFGGADSPLHF	TGTGCCAGTAGTATCTTTGGGGGCGCCGATTCACCCCTCCACTTT	-	-	TRBV19	TRBJ1-6
CSARDYAAPETQYF	TGCAGTGCTAGAGATTACGCCGCTCCAGAGACCCAGTACTTC	-	few	TRBV20-1	TRBJ2-5
CASSLGASGSNEQYF	TGCGCCAGCAGCTTGGGTGCTAGCGGGAGTAACGAGCAGTACTTC	TRBD2	few	TRBV5-1	TRBJ2-7
CASGPWNSYEQYF	TGTGCCAGCGGCCCCTGGAACTCCTACGAGCAGTACTTC	-	many	TRBV27	TRBJ2-7
CASSFLGNEQYF	TGTGCCAGCAGCTTCTTGGGGAACGAGCAGTACTTC	-	few	TRBV11-2	TRBJ2-7
CASRSALTYNEQFF	TGCGCCAGCAGGTCGGCACTCACCTACAATGAGCAGTTCTTC	-	few	TRBV5-1	TRBJ2-1
CASRVGTHGYTF	TGTGCCAGCAGGGTCGGGACCCATGGCTACACCTTC	-	few	TRBV12-3/TRBV12-4	TRBJ1-2
CASSHGEYEQYF	TGTGCCAGCAGCCACGGGGAATACGAGCAGTACTTC	-	few	TRBV3-1	TRBJ2-7
CASSLISGGRGGYTF	TGCGCCAGCAGCCTAATAAGCGGGGGGCGCGGTGGCTACACCTTC	-	-	TRBV4-3	TRBJ1-2
CSARGQIHGELFF	TGCAGTGCTAGAGGACAGATACACGGGGAGCTGTTTTTT	-	-	TRBV20-1	TRBJ2-2
CSAREVQGEAFF	TGCAGTGCTAGAGAGGTGCAAGGGGAAGCTTTCTTT	-	many	TRBV20-1	TRBJ1-1
CAGGQTNNSPLHF	TGTGCCGGTGGACAGACTAATAATTCACCCCTCCACTTT	-	-	TRBV7-9	TRBJ1-6
CSAGMSREGTQYF	TGCAGTGCTGGGATGTCGCGGGAGGGTACGCAGTACTTC	TRBD2	-	TRBV20-1	TRBJ2-7
CASSETGRAGNTIYF	TGTGCCAGCAGTGAAACGGGCAGGGCTGGAAACACCATATATTTT	-	-	TRBV6-1	TRBJ1-3
CASSSTHGQRNTEAFF	TGCGCCAGCAGCTCAACCCATGGACAGAGGAACACTGAAGCTTTCTTT	-	-	TRBV5-1	TRBJ1-1
CASSLREGWEKLFF	TGTGCCAGCAGCCTCCGAGAGGGTTGGGAAAAACTGTTTTTT	-	few	TRBV12-3/TRBV12-4	TRBJ1-4
CASRERDGGELFF	TGCGCCAGCAGGGAGCGGGACGGCGGGGAGCTGTTTTTT	TRBD2	many	TRBV5-1	TRBJ2-2
CASMIENTEAFF	TGTGCCAGCATGATAGAGAACACTGAAGCTTTCTTT	-	many	TRBV12-3/TRBV12-4	TRBJ1-1
CSARGAGGSTDTQYF	TGCAGTGCTAGAGGAGCGGGAGGAAGCACAGATACGCAGTATTTT	TRBD2	-	TRBV20-1	TRBJ2-3
CASSFFSGTGGYEQYF	TGTGCCAGCAGTTTTTTCTCCGGGACAGGGGGCTACGAGCAGTACTTC	TRBD1	-	TRBV12-3/TRBV12-4	TRBJ2-7
CASSNWEGRGETQYF	TGTGCCAGTAGTAACTGGGAGGGCCGGGGAGAGACCCAGTACTTC	TRBD2	few	TRBV19	TRBJ2-5
CSASPGGPYEQYF	TGCAGTGCGAGTCCAGGGGGCCCCTACGAGCAGTACTTC	TRBD1	-	TRBV20-1	TRBJ2-7
CASSQDQVNTEAFF	TGCGCCAGCAGCCAAGATCAAGTGAACACTGAAGCTTTCTTT	-	few	TRBV4-3	TRBJ1-1
CASSGPGPTGSGANVLTF	TGTGCCAGCAGCGGCCCCGGCCCAACGGGCTCTGGGGCCAACGTCCTGACTTTC	-	-	TRBV11-1	TRBJ2-6
CATREGNSPLHF	TGTGCCACCAGGGAGGGTAATTCACCCCTCCACTTT	-	few	TRBV4-2	TRBJ1-6
CASSQDVVYEQYF	TGCGCCAGCAGTCAAGATGTGGTATACGAGCAGTACTTC	-	many	TRBV4-1	TRBJ2-7
CASSTGALQPQHF	TGTGCCAGCAGTACAGGGGCCCTCCAGCCCCAGCATTTT	TRBD1	few	TRBV28	TRBJ1-5